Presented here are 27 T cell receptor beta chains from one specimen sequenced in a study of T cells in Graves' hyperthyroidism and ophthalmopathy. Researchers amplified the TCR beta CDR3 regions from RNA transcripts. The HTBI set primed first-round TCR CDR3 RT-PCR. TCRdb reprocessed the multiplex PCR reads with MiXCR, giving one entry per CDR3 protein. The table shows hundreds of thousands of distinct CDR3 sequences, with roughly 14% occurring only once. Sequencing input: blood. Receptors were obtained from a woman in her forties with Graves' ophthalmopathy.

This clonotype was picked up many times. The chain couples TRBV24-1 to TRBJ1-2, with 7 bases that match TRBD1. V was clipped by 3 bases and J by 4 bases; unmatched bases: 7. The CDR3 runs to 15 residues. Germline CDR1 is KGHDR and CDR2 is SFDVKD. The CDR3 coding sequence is TGTGCCACCAGTGATACGGACAGGCCAGCCTATGGCTACACCTTC. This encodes CATSDTDRPAYGYTF.

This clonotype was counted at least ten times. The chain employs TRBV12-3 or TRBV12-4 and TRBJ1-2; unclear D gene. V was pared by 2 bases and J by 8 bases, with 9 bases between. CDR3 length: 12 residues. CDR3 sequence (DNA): TGTGCCAGCAGTTTATCAGGTCTCGGCTACACCTTC. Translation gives CASSLSGLGYTF.

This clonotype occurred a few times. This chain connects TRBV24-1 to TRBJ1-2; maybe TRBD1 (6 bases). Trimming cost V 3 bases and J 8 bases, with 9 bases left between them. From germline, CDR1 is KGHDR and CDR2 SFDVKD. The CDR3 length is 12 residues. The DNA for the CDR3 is TGTGCCACCAGTGATACAGACAGGGGCTACACCTTC. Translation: CATSDTDRGYTF.

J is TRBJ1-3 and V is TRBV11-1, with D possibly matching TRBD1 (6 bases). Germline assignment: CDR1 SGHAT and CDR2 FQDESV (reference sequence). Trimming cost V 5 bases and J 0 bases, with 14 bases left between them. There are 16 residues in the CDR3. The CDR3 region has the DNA TGTGCCAGCAGCCCTGGGGGGGCGAGCTCTGGAAACACCATATATTTT. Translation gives CASSPGGASSGNTIYF.

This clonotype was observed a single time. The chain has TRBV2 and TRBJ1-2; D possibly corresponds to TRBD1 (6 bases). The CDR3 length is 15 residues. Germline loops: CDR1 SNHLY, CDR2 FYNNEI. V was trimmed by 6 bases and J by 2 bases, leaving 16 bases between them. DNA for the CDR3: TGTGCCAGCAGACAGACAGGTAGCCTAAACTATGGCTACACCTTC. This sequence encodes CASRQTGSLNYGYTF. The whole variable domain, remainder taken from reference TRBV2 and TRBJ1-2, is EPEVTQTPSHQVTQMGQEVILRCVPISNHLYFYWYRQILGQKVEFLVSFYNNEISEKSEIFDDQFSVERPDGSNFTLKIRSTKLEDSAMYFCASRQTGSLNYGYTFGSGTRLTVV.

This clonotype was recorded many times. Here the CDR3 reads CASSPRAGSPYTGELFF. The CDR3 region has the DNA TGTGCCAGCAGTCCCAGGGCGGGTTCCCCTTACACCGGGGAGCTGTTTTTT. The J gene is TRBJ2-2, the V gene TRBV27; possibly TRBD1 or TRBD2 for D (5 bases each). Germline V gives CDR1 MNHEY, CDR2 SMNVEV (reference sequence). The CDR3 has 17 amino acids. Trimming left V 5 bases short and J 3 bases short, with 19 bases between.

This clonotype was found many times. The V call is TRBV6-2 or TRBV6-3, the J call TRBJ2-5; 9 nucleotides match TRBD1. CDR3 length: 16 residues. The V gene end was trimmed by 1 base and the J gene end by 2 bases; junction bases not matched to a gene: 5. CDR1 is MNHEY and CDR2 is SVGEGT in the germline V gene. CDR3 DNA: TGTGCCAGCAGTTACTGGGACAGGGCCGAGCAAGAGACCCAGTACTTC. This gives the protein CASSYWDRAEQETQYF.

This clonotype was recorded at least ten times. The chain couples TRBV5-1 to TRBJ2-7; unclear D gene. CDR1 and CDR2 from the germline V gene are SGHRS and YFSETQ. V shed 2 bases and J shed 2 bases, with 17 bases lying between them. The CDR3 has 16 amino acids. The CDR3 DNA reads TGCGCCAGCAGCTTAGCCCCCGGCACCCCGGCCTACGAGCAGTACTTC. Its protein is CASSLAPGTPAYEQYF.

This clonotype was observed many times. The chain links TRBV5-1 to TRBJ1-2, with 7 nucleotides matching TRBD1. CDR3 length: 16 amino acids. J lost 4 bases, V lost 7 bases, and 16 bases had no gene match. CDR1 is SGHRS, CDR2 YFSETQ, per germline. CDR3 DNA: TGCGCCAGCCGCATCAACCACCGGGACAGCCCCTATGGCTACACCTTC. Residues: CASRINHRDSPYGYTF.

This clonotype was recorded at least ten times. CDR3 bases: TGTGCCAGCAGCTTAGTCCCAGCGGGAGGGCCTAACGAGCAGTACTTC. Protein: CASSLVPAGGPNEQYF. The genes are TRBV7-2 and TRBJ2-7; TRBD2 matches at 10 bases. The CDR3 covers 16 residues. Germline CDR1 and CDR2: SGHTA and FQGNSA. With 1 base clipped from V and 5 bases from J, the junction kept 8 bases outside the gene matches.

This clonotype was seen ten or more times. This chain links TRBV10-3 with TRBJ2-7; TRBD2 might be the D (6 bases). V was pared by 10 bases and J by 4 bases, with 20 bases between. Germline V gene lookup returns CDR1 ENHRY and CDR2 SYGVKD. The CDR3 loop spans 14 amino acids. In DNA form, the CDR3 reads TGTGCCAGCGGAACGGGCGAGCGGGTTTACGAGCAGTACTTC. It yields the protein CASGTGERVYEQYF.

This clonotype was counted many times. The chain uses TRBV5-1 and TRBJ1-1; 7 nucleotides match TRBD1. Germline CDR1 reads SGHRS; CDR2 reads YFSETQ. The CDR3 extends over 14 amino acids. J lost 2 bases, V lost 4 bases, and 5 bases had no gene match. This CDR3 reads CASSGGQSNTEAFF. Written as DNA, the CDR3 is TGCGCCAGCAGCGGGGGACAGAGTAACACTGAAGCTTTCTTT.

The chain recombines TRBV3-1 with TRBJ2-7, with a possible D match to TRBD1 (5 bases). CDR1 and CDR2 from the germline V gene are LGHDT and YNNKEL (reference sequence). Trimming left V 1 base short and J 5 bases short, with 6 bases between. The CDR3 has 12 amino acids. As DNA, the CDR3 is TGTGCCAGCAGCCAAGGGGGCCACGAGCAGTACTTC. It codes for CASSQGGHEQYF.

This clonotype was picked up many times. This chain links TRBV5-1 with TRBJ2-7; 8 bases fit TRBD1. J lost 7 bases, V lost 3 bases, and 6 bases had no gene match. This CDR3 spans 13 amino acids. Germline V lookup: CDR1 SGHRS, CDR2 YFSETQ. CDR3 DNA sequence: TGCGCCAGCAGCTGGGACAGGAACGGTGAGCAGTACTTC. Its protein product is CASSWDRNGEQYF. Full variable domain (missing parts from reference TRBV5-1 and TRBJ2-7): KAGVTQTPRYLIKTRGQQVTLSCSPISGHRSVSWYQQTPGQGLQFLFEYFSETQRNKGNFPGRFSGRQFSNSRSEMNVSTLELGDSALYLCASSWDRNGEQYFGPGTRLTVT.

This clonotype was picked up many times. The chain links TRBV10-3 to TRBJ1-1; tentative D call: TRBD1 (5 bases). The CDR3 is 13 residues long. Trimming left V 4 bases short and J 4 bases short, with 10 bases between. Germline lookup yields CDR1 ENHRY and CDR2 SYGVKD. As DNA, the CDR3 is TGTGCCATCAGTGGTCAGCAGGGCACTGAAGCTTTCTTT. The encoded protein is CAISGQQGTEAFF.

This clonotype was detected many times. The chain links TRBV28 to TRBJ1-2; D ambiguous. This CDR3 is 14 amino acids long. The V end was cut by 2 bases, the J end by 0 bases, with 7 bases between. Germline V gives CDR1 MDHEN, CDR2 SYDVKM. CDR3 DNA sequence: TGTGCCAGCAGTTTACCCAGATCTAACTATGGCTACACCTTC. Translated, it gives CASSLPRSNYGYTF.

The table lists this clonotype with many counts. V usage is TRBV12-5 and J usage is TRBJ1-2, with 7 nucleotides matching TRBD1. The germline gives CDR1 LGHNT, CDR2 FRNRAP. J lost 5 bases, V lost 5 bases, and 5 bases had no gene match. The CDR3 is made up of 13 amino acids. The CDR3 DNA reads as TGTGCTAGTGGTACGACAGGGCCTTATGGCTACACCTTC. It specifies CASGTTGPYGYTF. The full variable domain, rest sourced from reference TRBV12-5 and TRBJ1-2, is DARVTQTPRHKVTEMGQEVTMRCQPILGHNTVFWYRQTMMQGLELLAYFRNRAPLDDSGMPKDRFSAEMPDATLATLKIQPSEPRDSAVYFCASGTTGPYGYTFGSGTRLTVV.

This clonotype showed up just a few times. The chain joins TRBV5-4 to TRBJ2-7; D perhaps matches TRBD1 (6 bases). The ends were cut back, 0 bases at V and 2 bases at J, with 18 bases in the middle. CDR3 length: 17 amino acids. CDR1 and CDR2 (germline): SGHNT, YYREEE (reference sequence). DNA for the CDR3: TGTGCCAGCAGCTTGGTTTGGTCGCCAGGGGATCCCTACGAGCAGTACTTC. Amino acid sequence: CASSLVWSPGDPYEQYF. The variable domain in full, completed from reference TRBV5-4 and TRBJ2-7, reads ETGVTQSPTHLIKTRGQQVTLRCSSQSGHNTVSWYQQALGQGPQFIFQYYREEENGRGNFPPRFSGLQFPNYSSELNVNALELDDSALYLCASSLVWSPGDPYEQYFGPGTRLTVT.

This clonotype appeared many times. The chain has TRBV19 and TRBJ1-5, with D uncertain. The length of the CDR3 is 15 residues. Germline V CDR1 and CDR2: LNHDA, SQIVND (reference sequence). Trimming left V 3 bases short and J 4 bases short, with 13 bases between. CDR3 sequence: CASSIALSFNQPQHF. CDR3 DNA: TGTGCCAGTAGTATTGCCCTATCCTTTAATCAGCCCCAGCATTTT.

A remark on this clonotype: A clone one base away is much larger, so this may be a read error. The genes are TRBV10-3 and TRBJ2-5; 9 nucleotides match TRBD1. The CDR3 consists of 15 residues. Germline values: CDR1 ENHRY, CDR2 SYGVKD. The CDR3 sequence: CAISASDRGEEIQYF. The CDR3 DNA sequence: TGTGCCATCAGTGCCTCCGACAGGGGGGAAGAGATCCAGTACTTC.

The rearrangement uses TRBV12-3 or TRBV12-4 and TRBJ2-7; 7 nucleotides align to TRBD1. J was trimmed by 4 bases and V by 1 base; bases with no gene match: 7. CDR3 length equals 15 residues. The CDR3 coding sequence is TGTGCCAGCAGTTTAGAGCTGGACAGGAGATACGAGCAGTACTTC. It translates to CASSLELDRRYEQYF.

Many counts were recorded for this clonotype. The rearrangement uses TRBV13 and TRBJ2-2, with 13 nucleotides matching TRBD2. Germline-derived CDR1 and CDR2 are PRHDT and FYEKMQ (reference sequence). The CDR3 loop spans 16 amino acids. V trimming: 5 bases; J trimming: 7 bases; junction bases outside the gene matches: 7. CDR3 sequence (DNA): TGTGCCAGCAGCCCCGGGACTAGCGGGACAGTCGGGGAGCTGTTTTTT. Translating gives CASSPGTSGTVGELFF.

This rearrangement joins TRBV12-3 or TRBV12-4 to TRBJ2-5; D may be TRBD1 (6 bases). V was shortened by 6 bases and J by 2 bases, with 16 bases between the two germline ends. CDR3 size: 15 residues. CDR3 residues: CASSYRVRGQETQYF. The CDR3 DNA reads TGTGCCAGCAGCTACCGCGTAAGGGGGCAAGAGACCCAGTACTTC.

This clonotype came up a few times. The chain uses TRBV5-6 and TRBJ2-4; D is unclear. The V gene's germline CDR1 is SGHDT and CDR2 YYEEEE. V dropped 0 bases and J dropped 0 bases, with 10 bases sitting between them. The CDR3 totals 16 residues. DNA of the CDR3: TGTGCCAGCAGCTTGGGGGCCAGTATAGCCAAAAACATTCAGTACTTC. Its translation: CASSLGASIAKNIQYF. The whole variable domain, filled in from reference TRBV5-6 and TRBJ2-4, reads DAGVTQSPTHLIKTRGQQVTLRCSPKSGHDTVSWYQQALGQGPQFIFQYYEEEERQRGNFPDRFSGHQFPNYSSELNVNALLLGDSALYLCASSLGASIAKNIQYFGAGTRLSVL.

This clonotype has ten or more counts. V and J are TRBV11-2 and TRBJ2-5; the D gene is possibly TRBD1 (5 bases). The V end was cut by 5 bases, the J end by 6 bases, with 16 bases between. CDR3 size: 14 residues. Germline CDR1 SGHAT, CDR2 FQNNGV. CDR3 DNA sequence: TGTGCCAGCAGCCCAGGGTGGGCCAGAAAGACCCAGTACTTC. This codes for CASSPGWARKTQYF.

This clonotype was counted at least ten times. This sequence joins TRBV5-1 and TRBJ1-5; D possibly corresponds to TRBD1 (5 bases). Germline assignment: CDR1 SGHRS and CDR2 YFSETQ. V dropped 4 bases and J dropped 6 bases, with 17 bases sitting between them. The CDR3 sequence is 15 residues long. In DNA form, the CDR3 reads TGCGCCAGCAGCAGCGCTGGGGGGGTCGGTCAGCCCCAGCATTTT. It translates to CASSSAGGVGQPQHF.

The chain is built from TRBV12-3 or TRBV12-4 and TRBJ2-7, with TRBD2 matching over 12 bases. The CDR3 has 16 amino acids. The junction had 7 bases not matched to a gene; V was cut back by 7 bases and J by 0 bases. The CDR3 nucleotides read TGTGCCAGCACCCAAGGACTAGCGGGGTTCTCCTACGAGCAGTACTTC. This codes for CASTQGLAGFSYEQYF.